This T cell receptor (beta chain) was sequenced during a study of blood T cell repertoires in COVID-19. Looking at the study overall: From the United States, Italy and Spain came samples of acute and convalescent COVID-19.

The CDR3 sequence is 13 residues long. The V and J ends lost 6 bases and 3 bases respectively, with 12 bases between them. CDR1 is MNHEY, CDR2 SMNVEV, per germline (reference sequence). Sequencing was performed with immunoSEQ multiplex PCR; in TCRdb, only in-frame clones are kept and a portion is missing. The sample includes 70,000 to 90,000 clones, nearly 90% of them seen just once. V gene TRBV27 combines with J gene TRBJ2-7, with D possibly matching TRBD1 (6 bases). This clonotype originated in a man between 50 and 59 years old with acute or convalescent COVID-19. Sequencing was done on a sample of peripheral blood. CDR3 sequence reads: CASSWGQFYEQYF. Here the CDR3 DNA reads TGTGCCAGCAGCTGGGGACAATTCTACGAGCAGTACTTC.